Presented here are 27 T cell receptor beta chains from one specimen sequenced in a study of early T cells in non-severe SARS-CoV-2 infection. TCRdb re-derived calls from the 5' RACE reads in MiXCR, one entry per CDR3 protein. The sample shows approximately 58,000 distinct CDR3 sequences, around 10% of them seen only once. Sequenced material: whole blood. These receptors came from an adult who was a healthcare worker with PCR-confirmed SARS-CoV-2 infection or an uninfected control (not recorded which).

This clonotype was detected ten times or more. V gene TRBV5-1 combines with J gene TRBJ1-1, with a possible D match to TRBD1 (6 bases). V was clipped by 0 bases and J by 0 bases, with 12 bases between them. Germline V gene data show CDR1 as SGHRS and CDR2 as YFSETQ. There are 16 residues in the CDR3. The CDR3 loop reads CASSLGWTALNTEAFF. The CDR3 DNA sequence: TGCGCCAGCAGCTTGGGATGGACAGCCCTGAACACTGAAGCTTTCTTT.

This clonotype was counted between two and nine times. This chain joins TRBV28 and TRBJ2-3, with 13 bases fitting TRBD2. Trimming removed 9 bases from V and 2 bases from J; junction bases left unmatched: 14. CDR3 length equals 18 residues. Germline assignment: CDR1 MDHEN and CDR2 SYDVKM. In DNA, the CDR3 is TGTGCCAGATTACTAGCGGGAGGGCCCCAAGCGAACACAGATACGCAGTATTTT. This gives the protein CARLLAGGPQANTDTQYF.

This rearrangement joins TRBV7-9 to TRBJ2-5; TRBD2 matches 9 bases. V lost 4 bases, J lost 5 bases, and 11 bases stayed unmatched. The CDR3 length is 16 residues. The germline gives CDR1 SEHNR, CDR2 FQNEAQ (reference sequence). Here the CDR3 reads CASSYAPGLASETQYF. The CDR3 DNA sequence: TGTGCCAGCAGCTACGCCCCCGGACTAGCGAGCGAGACCCAGTACTTC.

This clonotype came up many times. This chain joins TRBV28 and TRBJ2-5; 11 bases line up with TRBD2. The V and J ends lost 8 bases and 4 bases, in that order; junction bases with no gene match: 6. Germline V gene lookup returns CDR1 MDHEN and CDR2 SYDVKM. This CDR3 has 14 amino acids. CDR3 sequence: CASGLSGGVETQYF. CDR3 sequence (DNA): TGTGCCAGCGGCCTTAGCGGGGGGGTAGAGACCCAGTACTTC.

At least ten counts were recorded for this clonotype. The chain recombines TRBV2 with TRBJ2-1, with D perhaps TRBD2 (6 bases). V lost 7 bases and J lost 0, with 16 bases in between. The CDR3 contains 16 residues. Germline V lookup: CDR1 SNHLY, CDR2 FYNNEI. The CDR3 bases are TGTGCCAGCAACGAAAAGGGACTGAACTCCTACAATGAGCAGTTCTTC. Its translation: CASNEKGLNSYNEQFF.

There are a few counts of this clonotype. The chain recombines TRBV10-3 with TRBJ2-1; the D gene is possibly TRBD2 (6 bases). This CDR3 spans 14 amino acids. Germline CDR1 is ENHRY and CDR2 is SYGVKD. The V end was cut by 3 bases, the J end by 8 bases, with 14 bases between. The CDR3 region has the DNA TGTGCCATCAGTGATCAGACTAGAGGCGATGAGCAGTTCTTC. It codes for CAISDQTRGDEQFF.

In its sample, this clonotype was seen a few times. V usage is TRBV27 and J usage is TRBJ2-7; possible D gene TRBD1, 6 bases. CDR1 MNHEY and CDR2 SMNVEV come from the germline V gene (reference sequence). Trimming cost V 8 bases and J 0 bases, with 20 bases left between them. The CDR3 contains 16 residues. The CDR3 DNA reads as TGTGCCAGCGGATTGAAGACAGGTAGGCGCTCCTACGAGCAGTACTTC. Protein: CASGLKTGRRSYEQYF.

V gene TRBV4-1 combines with J gene TRBJ2-1; D call uncertain. Trimming removed 3 bases at V and 0 bases at J, with 9 bases between. The CDR3 runs to 15 residues. The germline V gene has CDR1 MGHRA and CDR2 YSYEKL. This CDR3 reads CASSQDASSYNEQFF. Written as DNA, the CDR3 is TGCGCCAGCAGCCAGGACGCCAGCTCCTACAATGAGCAGTTCTTC.

V is TRBV4-1 and J is TRBJ2-2, with D perhaps TRBD1 (5 bases). V shed 2 bases and J shed 1 base, with 11 bases lying between them. The CDR3 consists of 16 residues. Germline V CDR1 and CDR2: MGHRA, YSYEKL. CDR3: CASSQSPTGNTGELFF. CDR3 nucleotide sequence: TGCGCCAGCAGCCAATCCCCTACAGGGAACACCGGGGAGCTGTTTTTT.

With respect to this clonotype: Possible read error: a much larger clone is one base away. This sequence joins TRBV7-8 and TRBJ2-7, with 11 bases that match TRBD2. Germline V CDR1 and CDR2: SGHVS, FQNEAQ. This CDR3 is 15 amino acids long. J gave up 6 bases and V 4 bases, and 8 bases lay outside the gene matches. CDR3 coding DNA: TGTGCCAGCAGCTCCCAACTAGCGGGAGTCTCCGAGCAGTACTTC. This translates into CASSSQLAGVSEQYF.

The V gene is TRBV3-1, the J gene TRBJ1-3, with D uncertain. The V end was cut by 0 bases, the J end by 7 bases, with 4 bases between. Germline V gene data show CDR1 as LGHDT and CDR2 as YNNKEL (reference sequence). This CDR3 region has 12 residues. The chain's CDR3 is CASSQDRNTIYF. The CDR3 DNA follows: TGTGCCAGCAGCCAAGACCGGAACACCATATATTTT.

At least ten counts were recorded for this clonotype. This chain joins TRBV3-1 and TRBJ1-3; 7 positions agree with TRBD1. From germline, CDR1 is LGHDT and CDR2 YNNKEL (reference sequence). V was clipped by 6 bases and J by 0 bases; unmatched bases: 2. The CDR3 sequence is 14 residues long. The CDR3 nucleotides read TGTGCCAGCAGAAACAGGGGCTCTGGAAACACCATATATTTT. Encoded protein: CASRNRGSGNTIYF.

This clonotype was observed a handful of times. The chain combines TRBV19 with TRBJ2-5, with 9 positions matching TRBD2. Per the germline V gene, CDR1 is LNHDA and CDR2 is SQIVND (reference sequence). The V segment lost 11 bases and the J segment 1 base; nucleotides outside the gene matches: 14. CDR3 length: 16 residues. CDR3 in amino acids: CARRSPAGGLQETQYF. CDR3 DNA sequence: TGTGCCCGACGGTCCCCTGCGGGGGGGCTCCAAGAGACCCAGTACTTC.

This clonotype was seen ten or more times. The chain is built from TRBV5-6 and TRBJ2-7; 7 bases fit TRBD1. The CDR3 spans 15 residues. Germline values: CDR1 SGHDT, CDR2 YYEEEE. After removal of 3 bases from V and 1 base from J, the junction contained 7 bases not matched to a gene. This CDR3 is CASSSLGTVSYEQYF. CDR3 DNA: TGTGCCAGCAGCTCCCTCGGGACAGTATCCTACGAGCAGTACTTC.

For the CDR3, the DNA is TGTGCCAGCAGCTATACAGGGGTCACTGAAGCTTTCTTT. Encoded protein: CASSYTGVTEAFF. The gene calls are TRBV11-2 and TRBJ1-1, with 7 bases matching TRBD1. V lost 4 bases to trimming and J lost 4 bases; unmatched junction nucleotides: 3. Looked up from germline, CDR1 is SGHAT and CDR2 is FQNNGV. CDR3 size: 13 residues.

This clonotype turned up a few times. This chain uses TRBV28 with TRBJ2-2; D gene unclear. V was clipped by 6 bases and J by 7 bases, with 6 bases between them. Germline CDR1 MDHEN, CDR2 SYDVKM. The CDR3 has 11 amino acids. CDR3 bases: TGTGCCAGCAGCTGGGGCGGGGAGCTGTTTTTT. Its protein product is CASSWGGELFF.

In its sample, this clonotype was seen many times. The genes are TRBV7-6 and TRBJ2-3, with D perhaps matching TRBD1 or TRBD2 (5 bases each). The length of the CDR3 is 17 residues. Between the trimmed V and J ends, which lost 1 base and 3 bases, there was a span of 17 bases. From germline, CDR1 is SGHVS and CDR2 FNYEAQ. The CDR3 here is CASSLGGDSFVTDTQYF. The CDR3 coding sequence is TGTGCCAGCAGCTTAGGAGGGGATAGCTTTGTAACAGATACGCAGTATTTT.

This clonotype was seen repeatedly, ten times or more. This rearrangement joins TRBV28 to TRBJ2-7; 7 bases map to TRBD1. Germline V gene sequence: CDR1 MDHEN, CDR2 SYDVKM. Losses at the gene ends were 8 bases for V and 3 bases for J; bases not matched to a gene: 10. The CDR3 runs to 14 residues. CDR3 DNA: TGTGCCAGCCAAAACGTCGGGACAGTCTACGAGCAGTACTTC. It codes for CASQNVGTVYEQYF.

The chain joins TRBV6-5 to TRBJ2-1, with a weak D call TRBD1 (5 bases). V gave up 11 bases and J gave up 9 bases, with 20 bases separating them. CDR1 is MNHEY and CDR2 is SVGAGI in the germline V gene. The CDR3 runs 13 residues. The CDR3: CASRGRAVGEQFF. DNA of the CDR3: TGTGCCTCTCGCGGCAGGGCGGTGGGTGAGCAGTTCTTC.

This clonotype was counted many times. The chain combines TRBV7-2 with TRBJ1-5; 9 bases match TRBD1. CDR3 length: 16 residues. V dropped 0 bases and J dropped 5; count of bases not matched to a gene: 5. CDR1 is SGHTA, CDR2 FQGNSA, per germline. The CDR3 region is CASSLAGTGPHQPQHF. CDR3 in DNA: TGTGCCAGCAGCTTAGCGGGGACAGGGCCCCATCAGCCCCAGCATTTT.

V usage is TRBV7-8 and J usage is TRBJ2-2; TRBD2 agrees at 14 bases. The CDR3 covers 17 residues. The V and J ends lost 5 bases and 4 bases, in that order; junction bases with no gene match: 6. CDR1 is SGHVS and CDR2 is FQNEAQ in the germline V gene. The CDR3 nucleotides read TGTGCCAGCAGCCGCGGGACTAGCGGGGGCGGCACCGGGGAGCTGTTTTTT. Its protein is CASSRGTSGGGTGELFF.

This clonotype was counted only a few times. This rearrangement joins TRBV30 to TRBJ1-3; 7 nucleotides agree with TRBD1. V lost 4 bases, J lost 0 bases, and 6 bases stayed unmatched. This CDR3 has 15 residues. Germline V CDR1 and CDR2: GTSNPN, SVGIG (reference sequence). CDR3 region: CAWKSQGISGNTIYF. DNA of the CDR3: TGTGCCTGGAAATCACAGGGGATCTCTGGAAACACCATATATTTT. The full variable domain, rest sourced from reference TRBV30 and TRBJ1-3, is SQTIHQWPATLVQPVGSPLSLECTVEGTSNPNLYWYRQAAGRGLQLLFYSVGIGQISSEVPQNLSASRPQDRQFILSSKKLLLSDSGFYLCAWKSQGISGNTIYFGEGSWLTVV.

This clonotype was counted a few times. The chain couples TRBV28 to TRBJ2-3; no reliable D call. V gave up 1 base and J gave up 2 bases, with 13 bases separating them. The CDR3 totals 16 residues. Germline CDR1 reads MDHEN; CDR2 reads SYDVKM. In nucleotides, the CDR3 is TGTGCCAGCAGTTTATTGGGTCAAGGGTACACAGATACGCAGTATTTT. Protein product: CASSLLGQGYTDTQYF. The whole variable domain, filled in from reference TRBV28 and TRBJ2-3, reads DVKVTQSSRYLVKRTGEKVFLECVQDMDHENMFWYRQDPGLGLRLIYFSYDVKMKEKGDIPEGYSVSREKKERFSLILESASTNQTSMYLCASSLLGQGYTDTQYFGPGTRLTVL.

This clonotype came up many times. The chain employs TRBV27 and TRBJ2-7; the D call may be TRBD1 or TRBD2 (5 bases each). V shed 11 bases and J shed 2 bases, with 13 bases lying between them. Germline V gene sequence: CDR1 MNHEY, CDR2 SMNVEV (reference sequence). There are 12 residues in the CDR3. The DNA for the CDR3 is TGTGCCGTCCGGGACGGCCCCTACGAGCAGTACTTC. Its translation is CAVRDGPYEQYF.

This clonotype was seen only a few times. The J gene is TRBJ2-3, the V gene TRBV29-1; D may be TRBD2 (5 bases). Germline V gene lookup returns CDR1 SQVTM and CDR2 ANQGSEA. The V end was cut by 5 bases, the J end by 3 bases, with 12 bases between. The length of the CDR3 is 13 residues. The CDR3 nucleotides read TGCAGCGTTCTCGCCCCGGGGACAGATACGCAGTATTTT. Translation gives CSVLAPGTDTQYF.

The sample holds many counts of this clonotype. This chain connects TRBV6-2 or TRBV6-3 to TRBJ2-7; 7 nucleotides match TRBD2. Germline V gene sequence: CDR1 MNHEY, CDR2 SVGEGT. V gave up 7 bases and J gave up 5 bases; unmatched junction bases: 8. The CDR3 runs 13 residues. The CDR3: CASTGLVFDEQYF. CDR3 DNA sequence: TGTGCCAGCACCGGACTAGTTTTTGACGAGCAGTACTTC.

This clonotype was seen repeatedly, ten times or more. The rearrangement links TRBV29-1 to TRBJ2-2; TRBD1 might be the D (5 bases). Deletions cut 4 bases from V and 4 bases from J, with 13 bases between. The CDR3 has 14 amino acids. From germline, CDR1 is SQVTM and CDR2 ANQGSEA. As DNA, the CDR3 is TGCAGCGTTGGGACACAGACAACCACCGGGGAGCTGTTTTTT. Residues: CSVGTQTTTGELFF.